This T cell receptor (beta chain) emerged from a study of T-cell memory formation after mild COVID-19. cDNA libraries for TCR alpha and TCR beta, carrying sample barcodes and UMIs, came from 5'RACE with constant-segment primers. In TCRdb, the 5' RACE reads were re-called with MiXCR into one record per CDR3 protein. The data show about 560,000 distinct CDR3 sequences, 17% seen once. The germline gives CDR1 DFQATT, CDR2 SNEGSKA (reference sequence). J was trimmed by 5 bases and V by 3 bases; bases with no gene match: 8. The CDR3 spans 15 residues. The source is an adult woman who had mild COVID-19 (a few samples of this study predate the infection). Cell type and time point are not known. The sequenced material came from PBMCs or a T cell subset sorted from them (not recorded which). The chain combines TRBV20-1 with TRBJ2-3; 10 nucleotides align to TRBD2. In DNA form, the CDR3 reads TGCAGTGCTAGTACCCAAGGGACTAGCGAAGATACGCAGTATTTT. It translates to CSASTQGTSEDTQYF.